This T cell receptor beta chain was retrieved from a study of CD8 T cells in Susac syndrome (dated by TCRdb to about 2019). A note on the overall study: The study used repertoire sequencing to test whether antigen drove CD8+ T cell activation and differentiation in Susac syndrome. CD8+ T cell repertoire clonality was compared between about a dozen healthy donors, around 14 Susac syndrome patients and 15 or so multiple sclerosis patients. Broad study findings and their caveats: The number of individuals in the TCR sequencing and HLA analysis was recognized as being relatively small.

From cysteine to phenylalanine, the CDR3 is 13 amino acids long. CDR3 DNA is the only sequence kept; it has 39 bases, read in frame from the first base. In the germline V gene, CDR1 corresponds to KGHDR and CDR2 to SFDVKD. V loses 0 bases of germline sequence and J loses 1 base, and the interval between the two ends is 2 bases. Peripheral blood CD8+ and CD4+ T cells from healthy donors, Susac syndrome patients and multiple sclerosis patients were profiled by high-throughput TCR beta sequencing. Treatment-naive patients with stable or active relapsing-remitting disease fulfilling revised McDonald criteria were used as multiple sclerosis controls. Bulk CD8+ and CD4+ T cells were purified by magnetic negative isolation, while CD8+ TEMRA cells were enriched using FACS. Blood was collected in EDTA tubes and processed within 24 hours, with PBMCs isolated through density gradient centrifugation. PBMCs intended for TCR sequencing were frozen in liquid nitrogen and were later thawed in a 37 degrees C water bath. The sorted or isolated CD4+, CD8+ and CD8+ TEMRA cells reached a purity of at least 90%.

RNA was extracted using the RNeasy kit, and roughly 0.5 to 1 microgram was reverse transcribed with random hexamers. The immunoSEQ multiplex PCR assay, which covers 54 Vbeta and 13 Jbeta segments, was used to amplify TCR beta CDR3 regions. Bias from PCR amplification was corrected by using a synthetic template baseline for primer optimization and for computational correction. Concerning the study's data processing: Reads were annotated to V, D and J genes per IMGT and analyzed with immunoSEQ Analyzer, keeping only productive sequences. Clonality was computed as one minus Shannon entropy normalized by log2 of the number of productive unique sequences. For each patient and control, public and private clones were evaluated within the 100 most prevalent clones. Clones were defined as Susac-specific when absent from the healthy and MS cohorts, from about a thousand published viral clones and from other ImmuneACCESS disease sequences. The raw public data were reprocessed by TCRdb itself: fastp quality trimming at Q25, MiXCR clonotype calling, in-frame beta chains only. CDR3 protein sequences are deduplicated, and each keeps its most common genes and DNA. It is TCRdb's table, rather than the study itself, that gives the V and J calls and clone size. The sample includes fewer than 300,000 distinct CDR3 sequences, with roughly 84% observed a single time. The ten largest account for around 0.12% of the sample.

Note on this clonotype: Its antigen is still unknown. Base quality data are lacking; no much larger clone is found one base away.

Input material: CD8+ T cells from PBMCs. This receptor was taken from a human donor with multiple sclerosis. This chain joins TRBV24-1 to TRBJ1-1, with the D gene uncertain. The CDR3 reads as follows: CATSDLENTEAFF. At the DNA level, the sequence is TGTGCCACCAGTGATTTGGAGAACACTGAAGCTTTCTTT.